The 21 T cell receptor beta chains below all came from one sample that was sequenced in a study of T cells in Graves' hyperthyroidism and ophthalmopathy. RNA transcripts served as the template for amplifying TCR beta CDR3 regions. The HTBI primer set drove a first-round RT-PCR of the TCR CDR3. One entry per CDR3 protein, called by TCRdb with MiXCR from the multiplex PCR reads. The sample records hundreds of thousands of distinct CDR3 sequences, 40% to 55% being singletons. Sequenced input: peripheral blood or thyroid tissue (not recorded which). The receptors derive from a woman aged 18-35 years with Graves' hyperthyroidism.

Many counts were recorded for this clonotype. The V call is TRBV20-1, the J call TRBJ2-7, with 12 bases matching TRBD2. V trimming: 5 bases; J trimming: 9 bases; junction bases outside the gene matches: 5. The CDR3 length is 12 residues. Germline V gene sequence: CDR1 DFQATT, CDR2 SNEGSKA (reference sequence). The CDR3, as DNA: TGCAGTGCTTCGACTAGCGGGAGAGCGCAGTACTTC. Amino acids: CSASTSGRAQYF.

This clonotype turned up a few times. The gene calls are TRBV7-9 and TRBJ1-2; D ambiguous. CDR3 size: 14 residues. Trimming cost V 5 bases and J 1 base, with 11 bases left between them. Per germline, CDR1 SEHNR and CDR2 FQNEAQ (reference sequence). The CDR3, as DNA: TGTGCCAGCAGCGCATTCGATATTAACTATGGCTACACCTTC. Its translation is CASSAFDINYGYTF.

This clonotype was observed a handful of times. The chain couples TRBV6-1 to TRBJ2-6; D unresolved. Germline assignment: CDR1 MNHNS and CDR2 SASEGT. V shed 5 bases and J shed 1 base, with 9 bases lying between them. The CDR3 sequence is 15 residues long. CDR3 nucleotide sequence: TGTGCCAGCAGTCTCCTGGCGTCTGGGGCCAACGTCCTGACTTTC. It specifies CASSLLASGANVLTF.

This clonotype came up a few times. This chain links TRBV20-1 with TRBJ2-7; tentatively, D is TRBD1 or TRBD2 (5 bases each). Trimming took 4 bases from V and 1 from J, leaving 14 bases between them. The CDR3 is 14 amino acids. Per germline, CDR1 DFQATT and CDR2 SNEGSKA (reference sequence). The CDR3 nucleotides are TGCAGTGCTATCCGGGACCACACGTCCTACGAGCAGTACTTC. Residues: CSAIRDHTSYEQYF.

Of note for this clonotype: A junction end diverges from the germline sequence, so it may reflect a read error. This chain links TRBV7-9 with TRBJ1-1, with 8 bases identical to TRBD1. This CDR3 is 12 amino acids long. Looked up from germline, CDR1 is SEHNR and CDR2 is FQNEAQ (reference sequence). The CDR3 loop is CASRGPNTEAFF. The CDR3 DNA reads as TGTGCTAGCAGGGGGCCGAACACTGAAGCTTTCTTT.

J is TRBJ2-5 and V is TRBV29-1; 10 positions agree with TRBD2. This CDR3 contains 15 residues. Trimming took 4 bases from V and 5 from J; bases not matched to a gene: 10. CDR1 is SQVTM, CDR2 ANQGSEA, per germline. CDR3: CSVGPGLAGVETQYF. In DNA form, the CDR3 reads TGCAGCGTTGGTCCGGGGCTAGCGGGAGTCGAGACCCAGTACTTC.

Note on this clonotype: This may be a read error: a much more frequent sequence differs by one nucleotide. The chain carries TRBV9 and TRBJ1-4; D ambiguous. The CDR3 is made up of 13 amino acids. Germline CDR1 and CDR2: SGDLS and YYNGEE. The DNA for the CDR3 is TGTGTCAGCAGCGTAGATTCTAATGAAAAACTGTTTTTT. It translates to CVSSVDSNEKLFF.

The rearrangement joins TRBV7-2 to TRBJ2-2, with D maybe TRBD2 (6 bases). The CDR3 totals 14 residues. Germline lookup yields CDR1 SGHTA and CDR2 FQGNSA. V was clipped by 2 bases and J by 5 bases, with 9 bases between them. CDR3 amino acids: CASSLMAGTGELFF. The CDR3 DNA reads TGTGCCAGCAGCTTAATGGCGGGAACCGGGGAGCTGTTTTTT.

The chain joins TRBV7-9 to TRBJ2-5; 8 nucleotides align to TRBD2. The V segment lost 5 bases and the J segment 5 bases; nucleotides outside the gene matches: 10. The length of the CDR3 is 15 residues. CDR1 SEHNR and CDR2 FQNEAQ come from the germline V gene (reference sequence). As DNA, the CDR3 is TGTGCCAGCAGCCTTCGGGGGGGGAGCAGGGAGACCCAGTACTTC. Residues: CASSLRGGSRETQYF. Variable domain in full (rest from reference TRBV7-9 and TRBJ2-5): DTGVSQNPRHKITKRGQNVTFRCDPISEHNRLYWYRQTLGQGPEFLTYFQNEAQLEKSRLLSDRFSAERPKGSFSTLEIQRTEQGDSAMYLCASSLRGGSRETQYFGPGTRLLVL.

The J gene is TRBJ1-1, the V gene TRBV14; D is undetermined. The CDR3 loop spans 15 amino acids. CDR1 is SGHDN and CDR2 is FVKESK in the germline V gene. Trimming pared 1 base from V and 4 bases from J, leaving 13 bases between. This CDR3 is CASSQVSREGTEAFF. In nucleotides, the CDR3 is TGTGCCAGCAGCCAAGTATCTCGGGAAGGCACTGAAGCTTTCTTT.

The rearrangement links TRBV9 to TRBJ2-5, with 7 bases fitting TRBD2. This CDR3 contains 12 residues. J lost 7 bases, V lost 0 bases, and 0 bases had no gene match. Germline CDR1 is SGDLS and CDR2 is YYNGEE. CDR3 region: CASSVGGGTQYF. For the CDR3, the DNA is TGTGCCAGCAGCGTAGGGGGGGGGACCCAGTACTTC.

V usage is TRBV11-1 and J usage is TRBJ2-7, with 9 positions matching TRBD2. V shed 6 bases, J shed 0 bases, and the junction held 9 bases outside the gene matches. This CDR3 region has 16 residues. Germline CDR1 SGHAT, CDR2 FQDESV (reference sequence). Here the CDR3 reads CASRPYSGRSSYEQYF. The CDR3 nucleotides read TGTGCCAGCAGACCTTATAGCGGGAGAAGCTCCTACGAGCAGTACTTC.

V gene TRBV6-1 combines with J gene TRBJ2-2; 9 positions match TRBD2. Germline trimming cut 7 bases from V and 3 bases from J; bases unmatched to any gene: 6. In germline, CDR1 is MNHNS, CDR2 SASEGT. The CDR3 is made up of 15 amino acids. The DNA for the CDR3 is TGTGCCAGCACAGGAGCGGGAGGCTACACCGGGGAGCTGTTTTTT. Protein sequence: CASTGAGGYTGELFF.

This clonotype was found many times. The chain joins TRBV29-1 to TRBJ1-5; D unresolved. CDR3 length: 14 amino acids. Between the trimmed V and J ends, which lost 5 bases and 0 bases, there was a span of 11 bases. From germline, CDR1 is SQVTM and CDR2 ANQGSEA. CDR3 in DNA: TGCAGCGTTCTAGGGATGGATAGCAATCAGCCCCAGCATTTT. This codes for CSVLGMDSNQPQHF. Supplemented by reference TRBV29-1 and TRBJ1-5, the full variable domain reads SAVISQKPSRDICQRGTSLTIQCQVDSQVTMMFWYRQQPGQSLTLIATANQGSEATYESGFVIDKFPISRPNLTFSTLTVSNMSPEDSSIYLCSVLGMDSNQPQHFGDGTRLSIL.

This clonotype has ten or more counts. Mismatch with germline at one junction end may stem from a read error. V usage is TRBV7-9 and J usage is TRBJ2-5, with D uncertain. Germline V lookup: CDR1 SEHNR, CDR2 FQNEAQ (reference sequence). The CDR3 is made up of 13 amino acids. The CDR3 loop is CASSPAGRETQYF. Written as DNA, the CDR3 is TGCGCCAGCAGCCCAGCAGGCCGGGAGACCCAGTACTTC.

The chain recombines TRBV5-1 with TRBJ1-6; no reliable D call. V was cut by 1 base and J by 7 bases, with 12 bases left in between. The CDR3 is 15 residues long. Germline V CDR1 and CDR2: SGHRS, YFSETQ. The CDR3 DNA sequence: TGCGCCAGCAGCTTGATGGGCTCAGAGAATTCACCCCTCCACTTT. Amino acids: CASSLMGSENSPLHF.

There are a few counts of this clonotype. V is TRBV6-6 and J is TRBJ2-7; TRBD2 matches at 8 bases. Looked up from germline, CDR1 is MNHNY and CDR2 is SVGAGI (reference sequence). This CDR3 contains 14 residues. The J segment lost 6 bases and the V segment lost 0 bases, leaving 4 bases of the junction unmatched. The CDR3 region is CASSYSGLAGEQYF. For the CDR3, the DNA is TGTGCCAGCAGTTACTCCGGACTAGCTGGCGAGCAGTACTTC.

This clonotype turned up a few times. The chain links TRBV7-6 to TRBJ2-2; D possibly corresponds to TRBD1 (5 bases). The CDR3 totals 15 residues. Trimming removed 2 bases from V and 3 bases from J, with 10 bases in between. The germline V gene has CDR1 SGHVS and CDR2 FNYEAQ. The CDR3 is CASSLIRVDTGELFF. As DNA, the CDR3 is TGTGCCAGCAGCTTAATCAGGGTGGACACCGGGGAGCTGTTTTTT.

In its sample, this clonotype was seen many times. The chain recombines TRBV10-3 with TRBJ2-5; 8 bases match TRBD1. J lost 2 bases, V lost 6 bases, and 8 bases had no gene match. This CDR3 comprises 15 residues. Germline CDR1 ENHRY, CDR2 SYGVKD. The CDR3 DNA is TGTGCCATCAGCCTCGGACAGGGACGGCAAGAGACCCAGTACTTC. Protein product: CAISLGQGRQETQYF.

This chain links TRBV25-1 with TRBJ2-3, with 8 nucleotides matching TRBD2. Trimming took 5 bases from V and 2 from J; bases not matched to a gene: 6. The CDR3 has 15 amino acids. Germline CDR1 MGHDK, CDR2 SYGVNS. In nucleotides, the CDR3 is TGTGCCAGCAGTCTCGCGGGAGGTACCACAGATACGCAGTATTTT. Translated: CASSLAGGTTDTQYF.

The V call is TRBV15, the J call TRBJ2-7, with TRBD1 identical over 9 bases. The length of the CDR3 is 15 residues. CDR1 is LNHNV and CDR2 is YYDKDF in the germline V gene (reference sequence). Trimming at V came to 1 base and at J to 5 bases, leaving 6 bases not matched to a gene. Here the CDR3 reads CATSRGGTGLNEQYF. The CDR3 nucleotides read TGTGCCACCAGCAGAGGGGGGACAGGGCTTAACGAGCAGTACTTC.